A single sample is the source of the 25 T cell receptor beta chains below, sequenced in a study of shared clonotypes between healthy human individuals. Assay used: immunoSEQ multiplex PCR; TCRdb lists only in-frame clones, some missing. The table includes about 2,500,000 clones, approximately 90% detected once. The source material was naive CD4+ T cells sorted from blood. Subset meaning: CD45RA+ positively selected. The receptors originated from a man younger than 35 in good health.

In its sample, this clone was seen once. The chain has TRBV5-1 and TRBJ2-1; 9 nucleotides line up with TRBD1. CDR1 is SGHRS and CDR2 is YFSETQ in the germline V gene. V lost 4 bases to trimming and J lost 9 bases; unmatched junction nucleotides: 11. This CDR3 spans 15 amino acids. CDR3 residues: CASSLGTGKASEQFF. The CDR3 DNA is TGCGCCAGCAGCCTAGGGACAGGGAAGGCGTCTGAGCAGTTCTTC. Supplemented by reference TRBV5-1 and TRBJ2-1, the full variable domain reads KAGVTQTPRYLIKTRGQQVTLSCSPISGHRSVSWYQQTPGQGLQFLFEYFSETQRNKGNFPGRFSGRQFSNSRSEMNVSTLELGDSALYLCASSLGTGKASEQFFGPGTRLTVL.

This chain joins TRBV5-1 and TRBJ2-3, with D unresolved. Germline V gene data show CDR1 as SGHRS and CDR2 as YFSETQ. V lost 0 bases, J lost 7 bases, and 6 bases lay in between. This CDR3 spans 12 amino acids. Written as DNA, the CDR3 is TGCGCCAGCAGCTTGGGTCAGCATACGCAGTATTTT. Translated, it gives CASSLGQHTQYF.

This clone came up a few times. The rearrangement links TRBV30 to TRBJ1-5; D possibly corresponds to TRBD1 (6 bases). Trimming cost V 7 bases and J 3 bases, with 19 bases left between them. The CDR3 spans 15 residues. CDR1 is GTSNPN, CDR2 SVGIG, per germline (reference sequence). The CDR3 protein is CAYSPGGRVNQPQHF. The CDR3 bases are TGTGCCTACTCCCCTGGGGGCAGGGTCAATCAGCCCCAGCATTTT. Drawing the rest from reference TRBV30 and TRBJ1-5, the complete variable domain is SQTIHQWPATLVQPVGSPLSLECTVEGTSNPNLYWYRQAAGRGLQLLFYSVGIGQISSEVPQNLSASRPQDRQFILSSKKLLLSDSGFYLCAYSPGGRVNQPQHFGDGTRLSIL.

This rearrangement joins TRBV19 to TRBJ2-1, with 7 bases matching TRBD1. Germline V CDR1 and CDR2: LNHDA, SQIVND (reference sequence). The J segment lost 2 bases and the V segment lost 5 bases, leaving 9 bases of the junction unmatched. This CDR3 is 16 amino acids long. For the CDR3, the DNA is TGTGCCAGTAGTCCGCGTGACAGGGTGGCCTACAATGAGCAGTTCTTC. This translates into CASSPRDRVAYNEQFF.

This CDR3 reads CSVEDRGEVPYEQYF. The CDR3 nucleotides are TGCAGCGTTGAAGATAGGGGAGAGGTGCCCTACGAGCAGTACTTC. The chain employs TRBV29-1 and TRBJ2-7; D might be TRBD1 or TRBD2, each matching 5 bases. CDR3 size: 15 residues. Per the germline V gene, CDR1 is SQVTM and CDR2 is ANQGSEA. The germline V and J ends were trimmed by 0 bases and 2 bases, with 14 bases remaining between them.

This chain links TRBV18 with TRBJ2-3; D is undetermined. The CDR3 covers 13 residues. The germline V gene encodes CDR1 KGHSH and CDR2 LQKENI. Trimming left V 0 bases short and J 3 bases short, with 4 bases between. CDR3 region: CASSPPMTDTQYF. The CDR3 coding sequence is TGTGCCAGCTCACCACCCATGACAGATACGCAGTATTTT.

The chain combines TRBV7-2 with TRBJ2-3; a weak D match, TRBD2 (6 bases). Trimming stripped 5 bases from V and 0 bases from J, with 9 bases between. The germline CDR1 and CDR2 sequences are SGHTA and FQGNSA. This CDR3 is 14 amino acids long. DNA of the CDR3: TGTGCCAGCAGCCTGGACTACAGCACAGATACGCAGTATTTT. This codes for CASSLDYSTDTQYF. The full variable domain, with the rest looked up from reference TRBV7-2 and TRBJ2-3, is GAGVSQSPSNKVTEKGKDVELRCDPISGHTALYWYRQSLGQGLEFLIYFQGNSAPDKSGLPSDRFSAERTGGSVSTLTIQRTQQEDSAVYLCASSLDYSTDTQYFGPGTRLTVL.

The chain recombines TRBV28 with TRBJ1-5; D gene unclear. CDR1 is MDHEN, CDR2 SYDVKM, per germline. The CDR3 runs 16 residues. V lost 3 bases to trimming and J lost 0 bases, with 12 bases between them. In DNA form, the CDR3 reads TGTGCCAGCAGTTTTGGGTCCCTTTCTAGCAATCAGCCCCAGCATTTT. Its protein product is CASSFGSLSSNQPQHF.

The rearrangement joins TRBV7-9 to TRBJ1-4, with 8 positions matching TRBD1. Trimming took 3 bases from V and 4 from J; bases not matched to a gene: 4. The CDR3 covers 15 residues. Germline lookup yields CDR1 SEHNR and CDR2 FQNEAQ (reference sequence). CDR3 residues: CASSFQGAGNEKLFF. Written as DNA, the CDR3 is TGTGCCAGCAGCTTTCAGGGGGCTGGTAATGAAAAACTGTTTTTT.

Worth noting for this clone: The sample holds other DNA sequences that translate to the same CDR3. The V and J genes are TRBV7-9 and TRBJ1-4; 8 bases are a match to TRBD1. V was clipped by 5 bases and J by 0 bases; unmatched bases: 5. This CDR3 is 16 amino acids long. Looked up from germline, CDR1 is SEHNR and CDR2 is FQNEAQ (reference sequence). CDR3 amino acids: CASSSGTGATNEKLFF. CDR3 coding DNA: TGTGCCAGCAGCAGCGGGACAGGCGCAACTAATGAAAAACTGTTTTTT.

The chain carries TRBV5-1 and TRBJ1-3; 7 nucleotides align to TRBD1. With 3 bases clipped from V and 0 bases from J, the junction kept 6 bases outside the gene matches. There are 16 residues in the CDR3. Germline V gene data show CDR1 as SGHRS and CDR2 as YFSETQ. The CDR3 region has the DNA TGCGCCAGCAGCTACGGACAGGCCTCCTCTGGAAACACCATATATTTT. Amino acid sequence: CASSYGQASSGNTIYF.

The chain carries TRBV28 and TRBJ1-2; D is unclear. V was clipped by 4 bases and J by 4 bases, with 13 bases between them. Germline CDR1 and CDR2: MDHEN and SYDVKM. The CDR3 length is 14 residues. The CDR3 loop is CASSSTAVGYGYTF. The CDR3 DNA reads as TGTGCCAGCAGTTCCACTGCGGTCGGCTATGGCTACACCTTC.

The chain recombines TRBV5-1 with TRBJ1-2; D gene uncertain. Germline V lookup: CDR1 SGHRS, CDR2 YFSETQ. This CDR3 has 13 amino acids. V dropped 1 base and J dropped 6 bases, with 10 bases sitting between them. The DNA of the CDR3 is TGCGCCAGCAGCTTGCGGGTCCCGGATGGCTACACCTTC. Amino acid sequence: CASSLRVPDGYTF.

V and J are TRBV6-5 and TRBJ2-7; D remains ambiguous. The V and J ends lost 6 bases and 2 bases respectively, with 17 bases between them. Germline values: CDR1 MNHEY, CDR2 SVGAGI. The CDR3 is 15 amino acids. The CDR3 bases are TGTGCCAGCAGCCCTAATAGGGTTCTTACCTACGAGCAGTACTTC. It yields the protein CASSPNRVLTYEQYF.

J is TRBJ2-2 and V is TRBV6-1; D gene uncertain. Germline assignment: CDR1 MNHNS and CDR2 SASEGT. V shed 4 bases and J shed 3 bases, with 6 bases lying between them. This CDR3 is 13 amino acids long. In DNA form, the CDR3 reads TGTGCCAGCAGTGCACATTACACCGGGGAGCTGTTTTTT. Its translation: CASSAHYTGELFF.

The chain recombines TRBV6-5 with TRBJ2-2, with 9 bases lining up with TRBD2. CDR1 is MNHEY and CDR2 is SVGAGI in the germline V gene. This CDR3 is built from 15 residues. V lost 7 bases, J lost 0 bases, and 3 bases stayed unmatched. CDR3 region: CASTSGAANTGELFF. CDR3 sequence (DNA): TGTGCCAGCACTAGCGGGGCCGCGAACACCGGGGAGCTGTTTTTT.

The V and J genes are TRBV30 and TRBJ2-1; D might be TRBD1 or TRBD2, each matching 6 bases. V lost 5 bases and J lost 7, with 12 bases in between. This CDR3 spans 12 amino acids. Germline CDR1 is GTSNPN and CDR2 is SVGIG (reference sequence). CDR3 amino acids: CAWGQGGNEQFF. CDR3 bases: TGTGCCTGGGGACAAGGGGGGAATGAGCAGTTCTTC.

The chain's CDR3 is CASSSLAGGNNEQFF. DNA for the CDR3: TGTGCCAGCAGCTCACTAGCGGGAGGGAACAATGAGCAGTTCTTC. The genes are TRBV7-9 and TRBJ2-1, with 13 nucleotides matching TRBD2. Germline CDR1 and CDR2: SEHNR and FQNEAQ (reference sequence). This CDR3 region has 15 residues. Trimming took 4 bases from V and 5 from J; bases not matched to a gene: 2.

The chain is built from TRBV4-1 and TRBJ2-1; D gene ambiguous. The CDR3 covers 12 residues. V shed 2 bases and J shed 10 bases, with 9 bases lying between them. The germline V gene encodes CDR1 MGHRA and CDR2 YSYEKL. CDR3 DNA: TGCGCCAGCAGCCAACACTTAGGGGAGCAGTTCTTC. Amino acid sequence: CASSQHLGEQFF.

A single count supports this clone. The CDR3 DNA reads as TGTGCCAGTAGTATAGGAGAGGGAAGGGGTATGAGAAACAATCAGCCCCAGCATTTT. It is translated as CASSIGEGRGMRNNQPQHF. This sequence joins TRBV19 and TRBJ1-5; a possible D gene is TRBD1 (5 bases). Germline V gives CDR1 LNHDA, CDR2 SQIVND (reference sequence). This CDR3 is 19 amino acids long. V lost 1 base, J lost 3 bases, and 22 bases lay in between. The entire variable domain, with the rest obtained from reference TRBV19 and TRBJ1-5, is as follows: DGGITQSPKYLFRKEGQNVTLSCEQNLNHDAMYWYRQDPGQGLRLIYYSQIVNDFQKGDIAEGYSVSREKKESFPLTVTSAQKNPTAFYLCASSIGEGRGMRNNQPQHFGDGTRLSIL.

The rearrangement joins TRBV14 to TRBJ2-5; TRBD2 aligns across 7 bases. This CDR3 has 13 amino acids. With V trimmed by 5 bases and J by 3 bases, 3 bases remained unmatched. CDR1 and CDR2 (germline): SGHDN, FVKESK. The CDR3 nucleotides are TGTGCCAGCAGCAATGGACTAGAAGAGACCCAGTACTTC. Encoded protein: CASSNGLEETQYF.

The chain carries TRBV6-5 and TRBJ1-2; 7 nucleotides agree with TRBD1. Germline V gene sequence: CDR1 MNHEY, CDR2 SVGAGI. This CDR3 is 13 amino acids long. The J segment lost 3 bases and the V segment lost 5 bases, leaving 3 bases of the junction unmatched. The CDR3 region has the DNA TGTGCCAGCAGTACCAGGGGGGACTATGGCTACACCTTC. It translates to CASSTRGDYGYTF.

This clone has a single count. The CDR3: CASSQSLAGGTDTQYF. CDR3 in DNA: TGCGCCAGCAGCCAATCACTAGCGGGGGGCACAGATACGCAGTATTTT. The J gene is TRBJ2-3, the V gene TRBV4-1, with 11 nucleotides matching TRBD2. V gave up 2 bases and J gave up 1 base; unmatched junction bases: 2. In germline, CDR1 is MGHRA, CDR2 YSYEKL. The CDR3 has 16 amino acids.

The V gene is TRBV4-3, the J gene TRBJ2-7; D might be TRBD2 (6 bases). There are 15 residues in the CDR3. The germline V gene has CDR1 LGHNA and CDR2 YSLEER. V dropped 1 base and J dropped 3 bases, with 13 bases sitting between them. The CDR3 DNA follows: TGCGCCAGCAGCCAAGGGGGCGGAGGGTACTACGAGCAGTACTTC. Residues: CASSQGGGGYYEQYF.

This chain links TRBV5-1 with TRBJ2-7, with TRBD1 matching over 7 bases. CDR1 is SGHRS and CDR2 is YFSETQ in the germline V gene. With V trimmed by 3 bases and J by 3 bases, 9 bases remained unmatched. The length of the CDR3 is 15 residues. In DNA, the CDR3 is TGCGCCAGCAGCTCGGGGACAGTCGGGTACTACGAGCAGTACTTC. Translating it yields CASSSGTVGYYEQYF.